This TCR beta chain was captured in a study of spatial heterogeneity in lung cancer. Indicated time point: sample taken at primary tumor resection. Unsorted whole RNA from tumor, nontumor lung or frozen PBMC underwent sequencing. Donors were around 70 untreated early-stage non-small cell lung cancer patients. Unique molecular identifiers tagged every individual TCR cDNA molecule. One entry per CDR3 protein, called by TCRdb with MiXCR from the 5' RACE reads. The sample has tens of thousands of distinct CDR3 sequences, approximately 12% seen once. There are a few counts of this clonotype. This CDR3 spans 15 amino acids. The V gene end was trimmed by 5 bases and the J gene end by 6 bases; junction bases not matched to a gene: 7.

The material sequenced was PBMCs, taken at surgery. The chain employs TRBV12-3 or TRBV12-4 and TRBJ2-1, with 10 bases matching TRBD2. This receptor was taken from a male donor with early-stage non-small cell lung cancer. CDR3 loop: CASSGLAVGGNEQFF. Written as DNA, the CDR3 is TGTGCCAGCAGTGGACTAGCGGTCGGGGGCAATGAGCAGTTCTTC.